Below are 32 T cell receptor beta chains sequenced from a single sample in a study of cytomegalovirus exposure and HLA in healthy donors. Primers: 60 Vbeta forward and 13 Jbeta reverse. TCRdb's copy holds only in-frame clones and misses some; the assay was immunoSEQ multiplex PCR. The sample yields fewer than 250,000 clones, more than 60% seen once. The sequenced material came from PBMCs. Receptors were obtained from a girl aged 2 to 9 in good health and CMV-seronegative.

The chain uses TRBV9 and TRBJ1-3; possibly TRBD1 for D (5 bases). This CDR3 comprises 17 residues. The germline V gene encodes CDR1 SGDLS and CDR2 YYNGEE. The V gene lost 0 bases and the J gene lost 6 bases, with 19 bases spanning the gap. This CDR3 reads CASSVGRGGRRKNTIYF. The CDR3 nucleotides are TGTGCCAGCAGCGTAGGTAGGGGTGGAAGAAGGAAAAACACCATATATTTT. The full variable domain, in which reference TRBV9 and TRBJ1-3 provide the parts outside the CDR3, is DSGVTQTPKHLITATGQRVTLRCSPRSGDLSVYWYQQSLDQGLQFLIQYYNGEERAKGNILERFSAQQFPDLHSELNLSSLELGDSALYFCASSVGRGGRRKNTIYFGEGSWLTVV.

This sequence joins TRBV4-1 and TRBJ2-5, with 9 positions matching TRBD2. V gave up 4 bases and J gave up 3 bases; unmatched junction bases: 6. Per germline, CDR1 MGHRA and CDR2 YSYEKL. The CDR3 length is 15 residues. CDR3 coding DNA: TGCGCCAGCAGCCCAGCGGGGGGCCGGGAAGAGACCCAGTACTTC. Encoded protein: CASSPAGGREETQYF.

The rearrangement uses TRBV19 and TRBJ2-7; 13 nucleotides line up with TRBD2. The CDR3 consists of 18 residues. Looked up from germline, CDR1 is LNHDA and CDR2 is SQIVND (reference sequence). Losses at the gene ends were 4 bases for V and 0 bases for J; bases not matched to a gene: 9. CDR3 in amino acids: CASSNTGTSGIYSYEQYF. The CDR3 coding sequence is TGTGCCAGTAGTAACACCGGGACTAGCGGGATTTACTCCTACGAGCAGTACTTC.

This chain uses TRBV4-1 with TRBJ2-1; 7 bases line up with TRBD2. The CDR3 extends over 17 amino acids. V shed 1 base, J shed 8 bases, and the junction held 14 bases outside the gene matches. The V gene's germline CDR1 is MGHRA and CDR2 YSYEKL. The CDR3 region has the DNA TGCGCCAGCAGCCAAGTTGTAGGACTAGTGTATTTGGATGAGCAGTTCTTC. Translated: CASSQVVGLVYLDEQFF.

This clone has more than one count but fewer than ten. V and J are TRBV19 and TRBJ1-1; 7 bases fit TRBD1. V shed 2 bases, J shed 3 bases, and the junction held 6 bases outside the gene matches. Germline loops: CDR1 LNHDA, CDR2 SQIVND (reference sequence). This CDR3 is 15 amino acids long. The CDR3 DNA is TGTGCCAGTAGTATACGTTACAGGGGAGACACTGAAGCTTTCTTT. Translation gives CASSIRYRGDTEAFF.

The chain uses TRBV20-1 and TRBJ1-4, with TRBD1 as a possible D gene (5 bases). The CDR3 runs to 11 residues. V lost 6 bases, J lost 13 bases, and 15 bases lay in between. Germline V gene sequence: CDR1 DFQATT, CDR2 SNEGSKA (reference sequence). The CDR3 bases are TGCAGTGCAAAGGTGGGACTAGTACTGTTTTTT. This sequence encodes CSAKVGLVLFF.

This chain joins TRBV5-1 and TRBJ2-2; 8 nucleotides agree with TRBD2. Germline CDR1 reads SGHRS; CDR2 reads YFSETQ. The CDR3 contains 15 residues. The V segment lost 4 bases and the J segment 5 bases; nucleotides outside the gene matches: 7. The DNA for the CDR3 is TGCGCCAGCAGCCCGGGGGGGGCGGTGACCGGGGAGCTGTTTTTT. Its protein is CASSPGGAVTGELFF.

The gene calls are TRBV5-4 and TRBJ1-1; D not resolved. The CDR3 spans 13 residues. Trimming took 7 bases from V and 6 from J, leaving 16 bases between them. Germline V gene data show CDR1 as SGHNT and CDR2 as YYREEE (reference sequence). DNA for the CDR3: TGTGCCAGCCACCCCGAAGGGCGGGCTGAAGCTTTCTTT. It codes for CASHPEGRAEAFF.

V is TRBV6-6 and J is TRBJ2-1, with 12 bases lining up with TRBD2. Per the germline V gene, CDR1 is MNHNY and CDR2 is SVGAGI (reference sequence). The CDR3 totals 16 residues. V lost 5 bases and J lost 5; bases outside the gene matches: 7. DNA of the CDR3: TGTGCCAGCAGTCGGCTCCTAGCGGGAGGGAACAATGAGCAGTTCTTC. The encoded protein is CASSRLLAGGNNEQFF.

The chain links TRBV11-3 to TRBJ2-7; the D is unclear. This CDR3 has 11 residues. Germline V gives CDR1 SGHNT, CDR2 YENEEA. V was trimmed by 3 bases and J by 4 bases, leaving 4 bases between them. Here the CDR3 reads CASSFLYEQYF. The CDR3 DNA sequence: TGTGCCAGCAGCTTTCTTTACGAGCAGTACTTC.

Concerning this clone: One end of the junction does not line up with germline, which may come from a read error. This chain uses TRBV7-9 with TRBJ1-1; D may be TRBD1 (6 bases). The germline V gene has CDR1 SEHNR and CDR2 FQNEAQ (reference sequence). This CDR3 has 15 amino acids. DNA for the CDR3: TGTTCCAGCAGCTTAGTCTCAGGGGTGAACACTGAAGCTTTCTTT. Its protein product is CSSSLVSGVNTEAFF. Complete variable domain (other parts from reference TRBV7-9 and TRBJ1-1): DTGVSQNPRHKITKRGQNVTFRCDPISEHNRLYWYRQTLGQGPEFLTYFQNEAQLEKSRLLSDRFSAERPKGSFSTLEIQRTEQGDSAMYLCSSSLVSGVNTEAFFGQGTRLTVV.

This clone appeared a few times. The V gene is TRBV5-6, the J gene TRBJ2-5; 8 nucleotides line up with TRBD2. The closer fit of TRBJ2-7 to the DNA end suggests the J call may be wrong. In germline, CDR1 is SGHDT, CDR2 YYEEEE. This CDR3 region has 13 residues. CDR3 in amino acids: CASSFSGTYEQYF. CDR3 nucleotides: TGTGCCAGCAGCTTTAGCGGGACCTACGAGCAGTACTTC.

In this sample, this clone turned up a few times. The chain is built from TRBV19 and TRBJ1-2; no firm D call. Germline V CDR1 and CDR2: LNHDA, SQIVND (reference sequence). With 5 bases removed from V and 2 bases from J, the gap between germline ends came to 6 bases. The CDR3 totals 12 residues. The CDR3 is CASSVTNYGYTF. CDR3 coding DNA: TGTGCCAGTAGTGTCACAAACTATGGCTACACCTTC.

The chain has TRBV5-6 and TRBJ1-2, with TRBD1 matching 10 bases. The CDR3 consists of 15 residues. CDR1 is SGHDT, CDR2 YYEEEE, per germline. Trimming removed 4 bases from V and 7 bases from J; junction bases left unmatched: 10. This CDR3 is CASSGDGTGVFGYTF. DNA for the CDR3: TGTGCCAGCAGCGGGGACGGGACAGGGGTCTTTGGCTACACCTTC.

This chain joins TRBV2 and TRBJ1-2, with TRBD1 identical over 8 bases. CDR3 length: 17 residues. CDR1 and CDR2 (germline): SNHLY, FYNNEI. V lost 6 bases to trimming and J lost 4 bases; unmatched junction nucleotides: 16. DNA for the CDR3: TGTGCCAGCAGCGGATTCCGGGACAGGAGGTTAGGCTATGGCTACACCTTC. This sequence encodes CASSGFRDRRLGYGYTF.

The rearrangement links TRBV6-5 to TRBJ2-3; 9 bases line up with TRBD1. Germline assignment: CDR1 MNHEY and CDR2 SVGAGI. The CDR3 runs to 14 residues. After removal of 7 bases from V and 3 bases from J, the junction contained 5 bases not matched to a gene. As DNA, the CDR3 is TGTGCCAGCAAGATTGGGACAGGGACAGATACGCAGTATTTT. This sequence encodes CASKIGTGTDTQYF.

This sequence joins TRBV14 and TRBJ2-1; 7 positions match TRBD2. The CDR3 loop spans 15 amino acids. The germline CDR1 and CDR2 sequences are SGHDN and FVKESK. Trimming at V came to 2 bases and at J to 6 bases, leaving 7 bases not matched to a gene. The CDR3 nucleotides read TGTGCCAGCAGCCAACACGCGGGGGTTGGCAATGAGCAGTTCTTC. Translating gives CASSQHAGVGNEQFF.

The chain joins TRBV7-9 to TRBJ2-7, with 9 positions matching TRBD1. Trimming removed 4 bases from V and 1 base from J; junction bases left unmatched: 5. Germline lookup yields CDR1 SEHNR and CDR2 FQNEAQ (reference sequence). This CDR3 contains 15 residues. CDR3 bases: TGTGCCAGCAGCTCGCCGACAGGGGGATCCTACGAGCAGTACTTC. It yields the protein CASSSPTGGSYEQYF.

This clone was detected only once. CDR3 loop: CASSEDGGATDTQYF. CDR3 DNA sequence: TGTGCCAGCAGCGAGGACGGGGGGGCCACAGATACGCAGTATTTT. V is TRBV7-3 and J is TRBJ2-3, with 8 bases aligning to TRBD2. Per germline, CDR1 SGHTA and CDR2 FQGTGA. J lost 2 bases, V lost 5 bases, and 6 bases had no gene match. The CDR3 extends over 15 amino acids.

This chain links TRBV18 with TRBJ2-2; D might be TRBD1 (5 bases). The germline V and J ends were trimmed by 2 bases and 7 bases, with 11 bases remaining between them. Germline-derived CDR1 and CDR2 are KGHSH and LQKENI. The CDR3 is 14 residues long. Written as DNA, the CDR3 is TGTGCCAGCTCACCAGCGACAGAGCTCGGGGAGCTGTTTTTT. Translating it yields CASSPATELGELFF.

This chain connects TRBV9 to TRBJ2-1, with no clear D. This CDR3 has 16 amino acids. Trimming removed 0 bases from V and 2 bases from J, with 12 bases in between. Germline-derived CDR1 and CDR2 are SGDLS and YYNGEE. The CDR3 nucleotides read TGTGCCAGCAGCGTAGTTGGTGACTCTCCCTACAATGAGCAGTTCTTC. Translated: CASSVVGDSPYNEQFF.

V gene TRBV10-3 combines with J gene TRBJ2-7, with TRBD1 matching over 10 bases. V trimming: 4 bases; J trimming: 5 bases; junction bases outside the gene matches: 2. Germline V gene sequence: CDR1 ENHRY, CDR2 SYGVKD. The CDR3 has 13 residues. The CDR3 loop reads CAISAGQGDEQYF. CDR3 nucleotide sequence: TGTGCCATCAGTGCCGGACAGGGGGACGAGCAGTACTTC.

The gene calls are TRBV10-3 and TRBJ2-1, with unresolved D. Trimming stripped 8 bases from V and 0 bases from J, with 11 bases between. The CDR3 has 14 residues. Germline CDR1 is ENHRY and CDR2 is SYGVKD. The CDR3 region is CAIWSGSSYNEQFF. CDR3 nucleotides: TGTGCCATCTGGTCGGGTAGCTCCTACAATGAGCAGTTCTTC.

The chain is built from TRBV2 and TRBJ2-7; 11 bases map to TRBD1. Germline CDR1 SNHLY, CDR2 FYNNEI. The CDR3 spans 14 residues. The V and J ends lost 4 bases and 4 bases, in that order; junction bases with no gene match: 3. The CDR3 protein is CASSAGTGGYEQYF. In DNA form, the CDR3 reads TGTGCCAGCAGTGCCGGGACAGGGGGATACGAGCAGTACTTC.

The chain carries TRBV7-9 and TRBJ2-2, with D uncertain. The CDR3 extends over 16 amino acids. The V gene lost 0 bases and the J gene lost 0 bases, with 8 bases spanning the gap. Germline V gene sequence: CDR1 SEHNR, CDR2 FQNEAQ (reference sequence). CDR3 amino acids: CASSLAALANTGELFF. DNA for the CDR3: TGTGCCAGCAGCTTAGCAGCGCTAGCGAACACCGGGGAGCTGTTTTTT.

V and J are TRBV11-2 and TRBJ2-3; D is unresolved. CDR1 is SGHAT and CDR2 is FQNNGV in the germline V gene. There are 15 residues in the CDR3. V lost 5 bases, J lost 4 bases, and 16 bases lay in between. The CDR3 reads CASSPLGSLADTQYF. The CDR3 nucleotides are TGTGCCAGCAGCCCCCTAGGTAGCTTAGCAGATACGCAGTATTTT.

This rearrangement joins TRBV5-1 to TRBJ2-2; 7 bases are shared with TRBD1. The CDR3 contains 15 residues. J was trimmed by 1 base and V by 0 bases; bases with no gene match: 0. The V gene's germline CDR1 is SGHRS and CDR2 YFSETQ. The CDR3, as DNA: TGCGCCAGCAGCTTGGACAGGGGGAACACCGGGGAGCTGTTTTTT. Translating it yields CASSLDRGNTGELFF.

For the CDR3, the DNA is TGCGCCAGCAGTCTAGGGAGCGGCACAGATACGCAGTATTTT. The encoded protein is CASSLGSGTDTQYF. This chain links TRBV5-1 with TRBJ2-3, with TRBD2 as a possible D gene (5 bases). The V gene lost 5 bases and the J gene lost 1 base, with 11 bases spanning the gap. The CDR3 is 14 amino acids. Germline lookup yields CDR1 SGHRS and CDR2 YFSETQ.

This rearrangement joins TRBV6-1 to TRBJ1-1, with TRBD1 as a possible D gene (5 bases). This CDR3 region has 11 residues. Germline values: CDR1 MNHNS, CDR2 SASEGT. V was cut by 4 bases and J by 12 bases, with 12 bases left in between. In DNA form, the CDR3 reads TGTGCCAGCAGTGTAGACAGCCGAACTTTCTTT. Protein sequence: CASSVDSRTFF.

The V gene is TRBV12-2, the J gene TRBJ1-1; no DNA check was done on the table's D call, TRBD1. TRBV12-2 constitutes a pseudogene. CDR3 length: 15 residues. CDR3 protein: CASRFPTGKNTEAFF. DNA of the CDR3: TGTGCAAGTCGCTTTCCGACAGGGAAGAACACTGAAGCTTTCTTT.

The table lists this clone with a few counts. The chain has TRBV5-1 and TRBJ1-4; D is perhaps TRBD1 (6 bases). Germline CDR1 and CDR2: SGHRS and YFSETQ. V gave up 5 bases and J gave up 8 bases, with 22 bases separating them. This CDR3 has 16 amino acids. CDR3 residues: CASRTNRGGAGEKLFF. CDR3 in DNA: TGCGCCAGCAGAACAAACCGAGGGGGGGCAGGAGAAAAACTGTTTTTT. Filled out from reference TRBV5-1 and TRBJ1-4, the complete variable domain reads KAGVTQTPRYLIKTRGQQVTLSCSPISGHRSVSWYQQTPGQGLQFLFEYFSETQRNKGNFPGRFSGRQFSNSRSEMNVSTLELGDSALYLCASRTNRGGAGEKLFFGSGTQLSVL.

The CDR3 DNA reads as TGCGCCAGCAGCCTGTACGGACTAGCGGACAATGAGCAGTTCTTC. Encoded protein: CASSLYGLADNEQFF. The chain has TRBV4-1 and TRBJ2-1, with 10 positions matching TRBD2. Looked up from germline, CDR1 is MGHRA and CDR2 is YSYEKL. The CDR3 loop spans 15 amino acids. V was clipped by 4 bases and J by 5 bases; unmatched bases: 5.